This TCR beta chain was identified in a study of T cells after yellow fever vaccination. Study-level results: Clones that expanded after primary vaccination mostly reappeared after the booster (around 96% CD4, approximately 85% CD8). Across the CD4 and CD8 compartments, a small share of clonotypes was present in both.

TCRdb passed the 5' RACE reads through MiXCR, listing each CDR3 protein once. This sample carries about 350,000 distinct CDR3 sequences, roughly 8.4% of them seen once, and the ten largest clones take 15% to 20%. The CDR3 has 14 residues. Trimming removed 3 bases from V and 4 bases from J, with 10 bases in between. Germline V gives CDR1 SGHRS, CDR2 YFSETQ. In this sample, this clonotype turned up a few times. Its specificity is unknown. This receptor was identified in a man between 18 and 29 years old who received the YFV17D yellow fever vaccine. The specimen was PBMCs, collected around 45 days after the first yellow fever vaccination. The chain joins TRBV5-1 to TRBJ2-2; weak D call: TRBD1 (5 bases). The DNA of the CDR3 is TGCGCCAGCAGCTGGGCAGGGTCCACCGGGGAGCTGTTTTTT. It is translated as CASSWAGSTGELFF.